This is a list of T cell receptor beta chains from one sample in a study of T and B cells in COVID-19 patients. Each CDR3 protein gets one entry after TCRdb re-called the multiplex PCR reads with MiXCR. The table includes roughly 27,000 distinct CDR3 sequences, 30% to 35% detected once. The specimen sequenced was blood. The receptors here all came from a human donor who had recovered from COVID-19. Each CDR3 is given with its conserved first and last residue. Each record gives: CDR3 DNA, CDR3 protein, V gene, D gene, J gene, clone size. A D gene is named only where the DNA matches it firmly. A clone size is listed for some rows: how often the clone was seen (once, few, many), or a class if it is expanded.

DNA: TGTGCCACCGCGGACAGGGCTGTAGAGCCCCAGCATTTT; CDR3: CATADRAVEPQHF; V: TRBV6-5; D: TRBD1; J: TRBJ1-5; size: .
DNA: TGCAGTGCCCGGGGAGGGTCCACCGGGGAGCTGTTTTTT; CDR3: CSARGGSTGELFF; V: TRBV20-1; D: TRBD2; J: TRBJ2-2; size: .
DNA: TGTGCCAGCTCACCAGGACAGGGGACAATCTACGAGCAGTACTTC; CDR3: CASSPGQGTIYEQYF; V: TRBV18; D: TRBD1; J: TRBJ2-7; size: .
DNA: TGTGCCAGCAGCCCAACCGGGACTGAAGCTTTCTTT; CDR3: CASSPTGTEAFF; V: TRBV11-2; D: .; J: TRBJ1-1; size: few
DNA: TGTGCCACCAGCAGAGATCGGGACATGGGGAACACTGAAGCTTTCTTT; CDR3: CATSRDRDMGNTEAFF; V: TRBV15; D: .; J: TRBJ1-1; size: few
DNA: TGCGCCAGCAGCCAGGAGGGGACAGGGGTGAACGGGGAGCTGTTTTTT; CDR3: CASSQEGTGVNGELFF; V: TRBV4-3; D: TRBD1; J: TRBJ2-2; size: few
DNA: TGTGCCAGCAGAGGGGCCGCCTACAATGAGCAGTTCTTC; CDR3: CASRGAAYNEQFF; V: TRBV6-5; D: .; J: TRBJ2-1; size: .
DNA: TGTGCCAGCAGCCAAGCAGGGGCAACTAATGAAAAACTGTTTTTT; CDR3: CASSQAGATNEKLFF; V: TRBV4-3; D: .; J: TRBJ1-4; size: few
DNA: TGTGCCAGCGGGACCAGCATGAACACTGAAGCTTTCTTT; CDR3: CASGTSMNTEAFF; V: TRBV6-2/TRBV6-3; D: .; J: TRBJ1-1; size: .
DNA: TGTGCCAGCAGTGGGAACCTCGACAGATACTATTCACCCCTCCACTTT; CDR3: CASSGNLDRYYSPLHF; V: TRBV6-5; D: .; J: TRBJ1-6; size: few
DNA: TGTGCCAGCAGTTACTCGACTGGGTACGAGCAGTACTTC; CDR3: CASSYSTGYEQYF; V: TRBV6-5; D: .; J: TRBJ2-7; size: many
DNA: TGTGCCAGCAACCTACTTACAGGGTTAGGTGAAGATGGCTACACCTTC; CDR3: CASNLLTGLGEDGYTF; V: TRBV5-5; D: .; J: TRBJ1-2; size: .
DNA: TGCAGTGCTAGAGATCCAGGAGTCGCAACTAATGAAAAACTGTTTTTT; CDR3: CSARDPGVATNEKLFF; V: TRBV20-1; D: .; J: TRBJ1-4; size: few
DNA: TGTGCCAGCTCACCAAGACAGGTCCTGGCAGAGGGAAACACCATATATTTT; CDR3: CASSPRQVLAEGNTIYF; V: TRBV18; D: .; J: TRBJ1-3; size: few
DNA: TGCAGTGCCGCGGGGATTGGTGCAGATACGCAGTATTTT; CDR3: CSAAGIGADTQYF; V: TRBV20-1; D: .; J: TRBJ2-3; size: .
DNA: TGTGCCAGCAGCTCTATGGGACAGGGGGGAGAGGGCTACACCTTC; CDR3: CASSSMGQGGEGYTF; V: TRBV7-6; D: TRBD1; J: TRBJ1-2; size: .
DNA: TGTGCCACCAGTGACTCGACAGGGAACTATGGCTACACCTTC; CDR3: CATSDSTGNYGYTF; V: TRBV24-1; D: TRBD1; J: TRBJ1-2; size: .
DNA: TGTGCCAGCAGCCAAGCTAGCGGGAGTACCTACGAGCAGTACTTC; CDR3: CASSQASGSTYEQYF; V: TRBV6-2/TRBV6-3; D: TRBD2; J: TRBJ2-7; size: few
DNA: TGCGCCAGCAGCTTGGAGGTAGCGGGGGGCTCTAGCTCCTACAATGAGCAGTTCTTC; CDR3: CASSLEVAGGSSSYNEQFF; V: TRBV5-1; D: TRBD2; J: TRBJ2-1; size: .
DNA: TGTGCCAGCAGCTTGGGACATGACCTCTACGAGCAGTACTTC; CDR3: CASSLGHDLYEQYF; V: TRBV5-8; D: .; J: TRBJ2-7; size: few
DNA: TGTGCCAGTAGTACCGGGACATTTCACTATGGCTACACCTTC; CDR3: CASSTGTFHYGYTF; V: TRBV19; D: .; J: TRBJ1-2; size: few
DNA: TGTGCCAGCAGTTTCGTAGGGGACAGTAGGACTTTCTTT; CDR3: CASSFVGDSRTFF; V: TRBV12-3/TRBV12-4; D: TRBD1; J: TRBJ1-1; size: .
DNA: TGTGCCAGCGTCGTCGGACTAGCGGGAGGCGGTAATGAGCAGTTCTTC; CDR3: CASVVGLAGGGNEQFF; V: TRBV6-1; D: TRBD2; J: TRBJ2-1; size: .
DNA: TGTGCCAGCAGTCCAGGGACTAGCGGGCGTTATGAGCAGTTCTTC; CDR3: CASSPGTSGRYEQFF; V: TRBV27; D: TRBD2; J: TRBJ2-1; size: many
DNA: TGTGCCAGCATCAATATCCGGGACAGGGGTAAAGGAGGAGATACGCAGTATTTT; CDR3: CASINIRDRGKGGDTQYF; V: TRBV6-1; D: TRBD1; J: TRBJ2-3; size: few
DNA: TGTGCCACCAGCATCCCCGGGGGGACAGACTCCTACGAGCAGTACTTC; CDR3: CATSIPGGTDSYEQYF; V: TRBV15; D: .; J: TRBJ2-7; size: .
DNA: TGTGCCAGCAGTCTAACCTTTTTGGTACGCTATAATTCACCCCTCCACTTT; CDR3: CASSLTFLVRYNSPLHF; V: TRBV6-5; D: .; J: TRBJ1-6; size: .
DNA: TGTGCCAGCTCACCCCGTCTAGCGGAAACCACCGGGGAGCTGTTTTTT; CDR3: CASSPRLAETTGELFF; V: TRBV18; D: TRBD2; J: TRBJ2-2; size: many
DNA: TGTGCCAGCAGCGGACGACTAGCGGGAGGCACAGATACGCAGTATTTT; CDR3: CASSGRLAGGTDTQYF; V: TRBV7-2; D: TRBD2; J: TRBJ2-3; size: .
DNA: TGTGCCAGCAGCTTGTCCACGGCGGGGGGATGGCAAGAGACCCAGTACTTC; CDR3: CASSLSTAGGWQETQYF; V: TRBV5-5; D: TRBD2; J: TRBJ2-5; size: few
DNA: TGTGCCAGTAGTCAAGATTGGCAGTCCGAGCAGTACTTC; CDR3: CASSQDWQSEQYF; V: TRBV19; D: .; J: TRBJ2-7; size: medium-sized
DNA: TGTGCCAGCAGCTTAGCCCGTAAGGGGGCCGGACTGTTTTTT; CDR3: CASSLARKGAGLFF; V: TRBV11-2; D: TRBD1; J: TRBJ1-4; size: few
DNA: TGTGCCAGCAGCCCGGGGCTCGGGCGGGAGACCCAGTACTTC; CDR3: CASSPGLGRETQYF; V: TRBV14; D: .; J: TRBJ2-5; size: .
DNA: TGTGCCAGCAGTTACGTGAACAACAATGAGCAGTTCTTC; CDR3: CASSYVNNNEQFF; V: TRBV6-5; D: .; J: TRBJ2-1; size: few
DNA: TGTGCCAGCAGTTTGTCGAGAGCCACCTACAATGAGCAGTTCTTC; CDR3: CASSLSRATYNEQFF; V: TRBV27; D: .; J: TRBJ2-1; size: .
DNA: TGTGCCAGCAGCTCCTGGGGACTCACGGGGGGTAGCAATCAGCCCCAGCATTTT; CDR3: CASSSWGLTGGSNQPQHF; V: TRBV5-4; D: .; J: TRBJ1-5; size: few
DNA: TGTGCCACCAGCGTGGGAGAAGGTGATACGCAGTATTTT; CDR3: CATSVGEGDTQYF; V: TRBV15; D: .; J: TRBJ2-3; size: many
DNA: TGTGCCAGCAGCAATTCCCCCCCGCTCGAGCAGTACTTC; CDR3: CASSNSPPLEQYF; V: TRBV13; D: .; J: TRBJ2-7; size: many